This passage covers 10 T cell receptor beta chains from one sample sequenced in a study of shared clonotypes between healthy human individuals. Libraries were prepared by immunoSEQ multiplex PCR; TCRdb keeps only in-frame clonotypes and omits some of them. The data show hundreds of thousands of clones, with 92% seen just once and roughly 24% held by the top ten. It was CD45RO-negative cells, positively selected for CCR7, that made up naive CD8 cells, with terminally differentiated effector memory CD45RA+ cells excluded. Sequenced: naive CD8+ T cells sorted from blood. These receptors came from a man aged 25-40 years in good health.

The V call is TRBV15, the J call TRBJ1-2; D gene uncertain. This CDR3 has 17 amino acids. Trimming took 5 bases from V and 4 from J, leaving 23 bases between them. The germline V gene has CDR1 LNHNV and CDR2 YYDKDF (reference sequence). CDR3: CATSVRLGCGKTYGYTF. Written as DNA, the CDR3 is TGTGCCACCAGCGTGCGTCTAGGGTGTGGAAAGACCTATGGCTACACCTTC.

This clone was counted once. CDR3 sequence reads: CASSLKGQGINQPQHF. CDR3 in DNA: TGTGCCAGCAGTTTAAAGGGACAGGGGATCAATCAGCCCCAGCATTTT. This sequence joins TRBV28 and TRBJ1-5; 10 bases are shared with TRBD1. J was trimmed by 3 bases and V by 2 bases; bases with no gene match: 4. This CDR3 is built from 16 residues. CDR1 is MDHEN, CDR2 SYDVKM, per germline.

The chain has TRBV19 and TRBJ2-1, with D maybe TRBD1 (5 bases). Germline V gene lookup returns CDR1 LNHDA and CDR2 SQIVND (reference sequence). V dropped 7 bases and J dropped 4 bases, with 11 bases sitting between them. The CDR3 spans 13 residues. DNA for the CDR3: TGTGCCAGTACCCAAGACAGTTACAATGAGCAGTTCTTC. This translates into CASTQDSYNEQFF.

The chain joins TRBV14 to TRBJ2-7; no clear D. V was pared by 1 base and J by 3 bases, with 13 bases between. The germline gives CDR1 SGHDN, CDR2 FVKESK. The length of the CDR3 is 15 residues. This CDR3 reads CASSQVASPRYEQYF. The DNA for the CDR3 is TGTGCCAGCAGCCAAGTGGCGAGCCCCCGCTACGAGCAGTACTTC.

This chain joins TRBV11-1 and TRBJ1-3; D uncertain. The V end lost 0 bases, the J end lost 0 bases, and 12 bases lay between the germline ends. Per the germline V gene, CDR1 is SGHAT and CDR2 is FQDESV (reference sequence). There are 17 residues in the CDR3. CDR3 bases: TGTGCCAGCAGCTTAGCGAATGGGAGACACTCTGGAAACACCATATATTTT. This encodes CASSLANGRHSGNTIYF.

In its sample, this clone was seen a few times. The rearrangement uses TRBV28 and TRBJ1-2, with D possibly being TRBD1 (6 bases). Trimming removed 5 bases at V and 2 bases at J, with 9 bases between. Germline CDR1 and CDR2: MDHEN and SYDVKM. This CDR3 spans 13 amino acids. The CDR3 nucleotides are TGTGCCAGCAGTCTAGACAGGAACTATGGCTACACCTTC. Its translation: CASSLDRNYGYTF.

The gene calls are TRBV2 and TRBJ2-2; TRBD2 is a possible D gene (5 bases). V lost 9 bases and J 7 bases, leaving 12 bases between the germline ends. From germline, CDR1 is SNHLY and CDR2 FYNNEI. The CDR3 consists of 12 residues. CDR3 DNA sequence: TGTGCCAGTATAAACGGGGTCGGGGAGCTGTTTTTT. This translates into CASINGVGELFF.

This clone was observed a single time. The chain links TRBV7-9 to TRBJ1-4; 7 positions match TRBD1. The germline V gene has CDR1 SEHNR and CDR2 FQNEAQ (reference sequence). V was clipped by 7 bases and J by 12 bases; unmatched bases: 11. The CDR3 length is 13 residues. CDR3 residues: CASTKGAVTELFF. Here the CDR3 DNA reads TGTGCCAGCACCAAGGGGGCAGTCACTGAACTGTTTTTT.

J is TRBJ2-1 and V is TRBV19, with D perhaps matching TRBD1 (5 bases). This CDR3 contains 15 residues. Trimming cost V 3 bases and J 0 bases, with 9 bases left between them. The germline gives CDR1 LNHDA, CDR2 SQIVND (reference sequence). The CDR3 DNA is TGTGCCAGTAGTATTTACAGGTCCTCCTACAATGAGCAGTTCTTC. It is translated as CASSIYRSSYNEQFF.

The rearrangement joins TRBV28 to TRBJ1-5; possible D gene TRBD1, 6 bases. This CDR3 is built from 15 residues. CDR1 is MDHEN and CDR2 is SYDVKM in the germline V gene. Trimming left V 7 bases short and J 4 bases short, with 17 bases between. The CDR3, as DNA: TGTGCCAGCACCCAACAGGGAATGCGAAATCAGCCCCAGCATTTT. Protein: CASTQQGMRNQPQHF.